The T cell receptor beta chain described here comes from a study of cytomegalovirus exposure and HLA in healthy donors. Overall study results and limits: Later analysis placed DRB1 highest and HLA-C lowest in TCR association rates, which differed by HLA locus.

The PCR used 60 Vbeta and 13 Jbeta primers. Clones were sequenced by immunoSEQ multiplex PCR, and TCRdb holds only the in-frame ones, with some missing. The sample has 200,000 to 250,000 clones, roughly 83% seen once. CDR1 is MNHEY, CDR2 SMNVEV, per germline (reference sequence). The length of the CDR3 is 14 residues. With V trimmed by 2 bases and J by 5 bases, 3 bases remained unmatched. For this clone: Its matching antigen is unknown.

The clonotype originates from a boy aged 2-9 years in good health and CMV-seronegative. Source material: PBMCs. The J gene is TRBJ1-2, the V gene TRBV27; TRBD1 matches 9 bases. The CDR3 nucleotides are TGTGCCAGCAGTTTAAGGACAGGGGCGTATGGCTACACCTTC. It encodes CASSLRTGAYGYTF.